These 5 T cell receptor beta chains share one sample of origin, sequenced in a study of Graves' ophthalmopathy and Graves' hyperthyroidism. CDR3 regions of TCR beta were amplified from RNA transcripts. First-round RT-PCR employed HTBI primers, with a second-round multiplex PCR after it. MiXCR was run by TCRdb on the multiplex PCR reads, yielding one entry per CDR3 protein. Among nearly 400,000 distinct CDR3 sequences listed, 18% were seen once. Sequenced: peripheral blood. These receptors were obtained from a woman under 30 with Graves' ophthalmopathy.

This clonotype was picked up many times. This chain joins TRBV30 and TRBJ2-2; a weak D match, TRBD1 (6 bases). In germline, CDR1 is GTSNPN, CDR2 SVGIG (reference sequence). This CDR3 comprises 16 residues. Trimming removed 5 bases at V and 2 bases at J, with 18 bases between. Written as DNA, the CDR3 is TGTGCCTGGGTGGGGGCAGGGGCGCCAAACACCGGGGAGCTGTTTTTT. This gives the protein CAWVGAGAPNTGELFF.

This clonotype has a count of ten or more. The rearrangement joins TRBV6-5 to TRBJ2-7, with unresolved D. Germline lookup yields CDR1 MNHEY and CDR2 SVGAGI. The CDR3 length is 14 residues. V lost 0 bases and J lost 4, with 10 bases in between. The CDR3 bases are TGTGCCAGCAGTTACTCGGGTAGCTCTTACGAGCAGTACTTC. The encoded protein is CASSYSGSSYEQYF.

This clonotype was detected ten times or more. The gene calls are TRBV6-2 or TRBV6-3 and TRBJ1-1; D is unresolved. There are 16 residues in the CDR3. Looked up from germline, CDR1 is MNHEY and CDR2 is SVGEGT. The V end was cut by 0 bases, the J end by 1 base, with 12 bases between. The CDR3 DNA sequence: TGTGCCAGCAGTTACTCCAGTTACTGGCCGAACACTGAAGCTTTCTTT. Translated: CASSYSSYWPNTEAFF.

V usage is TRBV2 and J usage is TRBJ1-1, with 7 bases identical to TRBD1. The CDR3 is 15 residues long. Losses at the gene ends were 4 bases for V and 3 bases for J; bases not matched to a gene: 8. Germline V gene lookup returns CDR1 SNHLY and CDR2 FYNNEI. The CDR3 DNA sequence: TGTGCCAGCAGTGCCAGACCTACAGGGGACACTGAAGCTTTCTTT. Its translation is CASSARPTGDTEAFF.

The chain uses TRBV5-1 and TRBJ1-2, with D unclear. CDR3 size: 13 residues. With 7 bases removed from V and 2 bases from J, the gap between germline ends came to 12 bases. Germline loops: CDR1 SGHRS, CDR2 YFSETQ. The CDR3 sequence is CASSFNQNYGYTF. The CDR3, as DNA: TGCGCCAGCTCGTTCAATCAGAACTATGGCTACACCTTC.